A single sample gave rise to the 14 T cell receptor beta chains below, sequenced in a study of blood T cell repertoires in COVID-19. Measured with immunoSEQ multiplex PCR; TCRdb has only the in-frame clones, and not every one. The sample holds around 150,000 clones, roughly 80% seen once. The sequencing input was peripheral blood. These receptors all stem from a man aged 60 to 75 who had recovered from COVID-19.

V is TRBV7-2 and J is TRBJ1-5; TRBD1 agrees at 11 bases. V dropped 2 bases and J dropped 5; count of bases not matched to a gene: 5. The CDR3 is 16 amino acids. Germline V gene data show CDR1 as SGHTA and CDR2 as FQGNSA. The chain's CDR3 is CASSLQGQGAYQPQHF. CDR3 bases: TGTGCCAGCAGCTTACAAGGACAGGGGGCTTATCAGCCCCAGCATTTT.

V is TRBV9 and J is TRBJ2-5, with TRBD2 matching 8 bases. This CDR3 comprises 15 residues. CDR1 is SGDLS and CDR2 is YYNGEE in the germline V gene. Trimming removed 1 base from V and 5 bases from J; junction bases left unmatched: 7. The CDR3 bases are TGTGCCAGCAGCGTAAATCGGGGGGGGCGGGAGACCCAGTACTTC. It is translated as CASSVNRGGRETQYF. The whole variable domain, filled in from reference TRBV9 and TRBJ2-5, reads DSGVTQTPKHLITATGQRVTLRCSPRSGDLSVYWYQQSLDQGLQFLIQYYNGEERAKGNILERFSAQQFPDLHSELNLSSLELGDSALYFCASSVNRGGRETQYFGPGTRLLVL.

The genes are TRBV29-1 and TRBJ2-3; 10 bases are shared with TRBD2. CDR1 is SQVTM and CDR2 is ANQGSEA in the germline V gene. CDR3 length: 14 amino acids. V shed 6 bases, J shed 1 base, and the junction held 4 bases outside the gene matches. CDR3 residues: CSVLAGGRTDTQYF. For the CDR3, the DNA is TGCAGCGTCTTAGCGGGGGGACGCACAGATACGCAGTATTTT.

The CDR3 DNA reads TGTGCCAGTAGTATAACGGGGGACAATGAGCAGTTCTTC. Its translation is CASSITGDNEQFF. The chain recombines TRBV19 with TRBJ2-1; possible D gene TRBD2, 6 bases. The CDR3 loop spans 13 amino acids. The germline gives CDR1 LNHDA, CDR2 SQIVND (reference sequence). V lost 2 bases and J lost 5, with 7 bases in between.

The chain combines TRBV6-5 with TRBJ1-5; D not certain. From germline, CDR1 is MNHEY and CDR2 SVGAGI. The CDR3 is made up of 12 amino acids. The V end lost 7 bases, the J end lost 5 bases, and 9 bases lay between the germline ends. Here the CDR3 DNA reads TGTGCCAGCACCCGCACTGATCAGCCCCAGCATTTT. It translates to CASTRTDQPQHF.

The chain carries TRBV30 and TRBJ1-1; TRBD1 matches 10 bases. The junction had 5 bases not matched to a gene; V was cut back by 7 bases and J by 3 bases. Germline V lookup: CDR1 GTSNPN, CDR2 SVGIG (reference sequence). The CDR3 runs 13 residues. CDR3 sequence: CAFRQGADTEAFF. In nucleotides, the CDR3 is TGTGCCTTCAGACAGGGGGCGGACACTGAAGCTTTCTTT.

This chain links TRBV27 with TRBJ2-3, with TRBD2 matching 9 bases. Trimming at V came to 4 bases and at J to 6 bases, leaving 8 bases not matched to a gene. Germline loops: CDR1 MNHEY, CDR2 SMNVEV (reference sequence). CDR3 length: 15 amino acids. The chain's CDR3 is CASSYIAGVLDTQYF. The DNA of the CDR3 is TGTGCCAGCAGTTATATAGCGGGAGTATTGGATACGCAGTATTTT.

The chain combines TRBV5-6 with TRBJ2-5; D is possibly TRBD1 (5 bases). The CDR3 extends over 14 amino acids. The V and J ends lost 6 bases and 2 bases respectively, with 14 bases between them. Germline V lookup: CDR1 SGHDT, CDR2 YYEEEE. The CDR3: CASTYVDSQETQYF. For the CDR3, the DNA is TGTGCCAGCACCTACGTCGACAGTCAAGAGACCCAGTACTTC.

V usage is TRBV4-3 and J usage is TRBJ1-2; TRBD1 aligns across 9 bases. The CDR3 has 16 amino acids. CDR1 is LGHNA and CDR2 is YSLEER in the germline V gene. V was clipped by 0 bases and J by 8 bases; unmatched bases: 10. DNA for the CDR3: TGCGCCAGCAGCCAAGATCAAAGGACAGGGGTACAGGGCTACACCTTC. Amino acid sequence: CASSQDQRTGVQGYTF.

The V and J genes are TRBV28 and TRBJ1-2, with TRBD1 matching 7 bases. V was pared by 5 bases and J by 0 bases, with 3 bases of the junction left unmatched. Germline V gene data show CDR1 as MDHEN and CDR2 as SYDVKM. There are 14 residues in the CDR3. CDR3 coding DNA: TGTGCCAGCAGTCCCGGACAGGCTAACTATGGCTACACCTTC. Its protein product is CASSPGQANYGYTF.

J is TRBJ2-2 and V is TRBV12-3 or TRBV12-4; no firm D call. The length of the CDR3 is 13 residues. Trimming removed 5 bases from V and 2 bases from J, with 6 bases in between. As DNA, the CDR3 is TGTGCCAGCAGTCTTACAAACACCGGGGAGCTGTTTTTT. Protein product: CASSLTNTGELFF.

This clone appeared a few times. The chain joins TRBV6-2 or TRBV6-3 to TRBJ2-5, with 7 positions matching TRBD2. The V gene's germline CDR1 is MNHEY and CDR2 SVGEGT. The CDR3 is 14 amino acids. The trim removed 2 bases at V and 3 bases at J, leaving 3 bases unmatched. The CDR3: CASSYVGGKETQYF. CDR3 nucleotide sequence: TGTGCCAGCAGTTACGTCGGGGGGAAAGAGACCCAGTACTTC.

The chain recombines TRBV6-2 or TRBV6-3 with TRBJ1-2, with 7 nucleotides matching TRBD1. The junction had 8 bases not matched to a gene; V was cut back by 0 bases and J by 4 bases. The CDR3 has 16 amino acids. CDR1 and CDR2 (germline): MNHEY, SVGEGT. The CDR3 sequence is CASSYSGTERIYGYTF. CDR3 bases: TGTGCCAGCAGTTACTCCGGGACAGAAAGGATCTATGGCTACACCTTC.

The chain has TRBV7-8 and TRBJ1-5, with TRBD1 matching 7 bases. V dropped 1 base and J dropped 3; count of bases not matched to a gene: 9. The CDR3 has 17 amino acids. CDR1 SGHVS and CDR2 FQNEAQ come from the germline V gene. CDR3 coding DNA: TGTGCCAGCAGCTTAGTCGCGGGACAGATTTCCAATCAGCCCCAGCATTTT. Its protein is CASSLVAGQISNQPQHF.